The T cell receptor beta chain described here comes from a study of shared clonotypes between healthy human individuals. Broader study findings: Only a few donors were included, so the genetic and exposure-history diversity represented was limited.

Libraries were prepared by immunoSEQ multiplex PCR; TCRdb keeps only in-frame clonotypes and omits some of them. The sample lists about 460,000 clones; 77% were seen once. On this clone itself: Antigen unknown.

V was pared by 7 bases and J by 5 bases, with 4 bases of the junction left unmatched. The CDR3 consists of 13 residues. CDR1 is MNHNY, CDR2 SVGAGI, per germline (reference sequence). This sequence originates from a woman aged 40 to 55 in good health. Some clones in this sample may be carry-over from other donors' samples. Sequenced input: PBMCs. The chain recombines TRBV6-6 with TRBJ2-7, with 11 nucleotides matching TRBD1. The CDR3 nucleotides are TGTGCCAGCAACGGACAGGGGGCTGACGAGCAGTACTTC. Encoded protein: CASNGQGADEQYF.